These 13 T cell receptor beta chains were all obtained from the same sample, sequenced in a study of control samples from healthy donors and cancer patients. Method: immunoSEQ multiplex PCR; TCRdb's copy keeps in-frame clones and lacks some. Of about 98,000 clones listed, 92% are singletons. The sequenced sample was blood. Source of these receptors: a young woman in good health.

J is TRBJ2-2 and V is TRBV10-1; D ambiguous. This CDR3 comprises 14 residues. V gave up 4 bases and J gave up 0 bases, with 6 bases separating them. Germline loops: CDR1 WNHNN, CDR2 SYGVQD (reference sequence). The CDR3 here is CASSASANTGELFF. The CDR3 nucleotides read TGCGCCAGCAGTGCGTCAGCGAACACCGGGGAGCTGTTTTTT.

This clone appeared once. The gene calls are TRBV21-1 and TRBJ1-5. TRBV21-1 is shown as a pseudogene. The CDR3 sequence is 13 residues long. The CDR3, as DNA: TGTGCCAACGCCCACGCCTCGGATCAGCCCCAGCATTTT. The encoded protein is CANAHASDQPQHF.

V usage is TRBV19 and J usage is TRBJ2-7; TRBD2 matches 14 bases. The length of the CDR3 is 16 residues. Germline values: CDR1 LNHDA, CDR2 SQIVND (reference sequence). After removal of 5 bases from V and 7 bases from J, the junction contained 10 bases not matched to a gene. CDR3 coding DNA: TGTGCCAGTAGTCCCTTGGGACTAGCGGGAGCTGGTGAGCAGTACTTC. Translating gives CASSPLGLAGAGEQYF. The full variable domain, its missing parts supplied by reference TRBV19 and TRBJ2-7, is DGGITQSPKYLFRKEGQNVTLSCEQNLNHDAMYWYRQDPGQGLRLIYYSQIVNDFQKGDIAEGYSVSREKKESFPLTVTSAQKNPTAFYLCASSPLGLAGAGEQYFGPGTRLTVT.

This chain connects TRBV5-1 to TRBJ1-3; TRBD1 might be the D (5 bases). Germline assignment: CDR1 SGHRS and CDR2 YFSETQ. Trimming removed 1 base at V and 3 bases at J, with 8 bases between. There are 14 residues in the CDR3. The CDR3 coding sequence is TGCGCCAGCAGCTTGTCGGGGGGTGGAAACACCATATATTTT. Its protein product is CASSLSGGGNTIYF. Filled out from reference TRBV5-1 and TRBJ1-3, the complete variable domain reads KAGVTQTPRYLIKTRGQQVTLSCSPISGHRSVSWYQQTPGQGLQFLFEYFSETQRNKGNFPGRFSGRQFSNSRSEMNVSTLELGDSALYLCASSLSGGGNTIYFGEGSWLTVV.

This chain uses TRBV20-1 with TRBJ1-1, with 9 nucleotides matching TRBD1. J gave up 5 bases and V 6 bases, and 1 base lay outside the gene matches. The CDR3 contains 11 residues. The germline V gene has CDR1 DFQATT and CDR2 SNEGSKA (reference sequence). CDR3 DNA: TGCAGTGCCGACAGGGGGACTGAAGCTTTCTTT. This sequence encodes CSADRGTEAFF.

V and J are TRBV19 and TRBJ1-1; 10 positions match TRBD1. The CDR3 is 17 residues long. The germline gives CDR1 LNHDA, CDR2 SQIVND (reference sequence). V lost 1 base and J lost 1; bases outside the gene matches: 6. The CDR3 bases are TGTGCCAGTAGTATAGCTCCTAGGACAGGGGGGAACACTGAAGCTTTCTTT. It translates to CASSIAPRTGGNTEAFF.

As DNA, the CDR3 is TGTGCCAGTAGAAAGACAGGGGTCACTGAAGCTTTCTTT. Encoded protein: CASRKTGVTEAFF. The chain combines TRBV19 with TRBJ1-1; 8 nucleotides agree with TRBD1. Germline CDR1 and CDR2: LNHDA and SQIVND (reference sequence). The ends lost 6 bases at V and 4 bases at J; junction bases unmatched: 4. The CDR3 is made up of 13 amino acids.

J is TRBJ2-7 and V is TRBV6-1; no clear D gene. V was shortened by 3 bases and J by 4 bases, with 10 bases between the two germline ends. This CDR3 is built from 13 residues. Germline lookup yields CDR1 MNHNS and CDR2 SASEGT. CDR3 in amino acids: CASSDWARYEQYF. In nucleotides, the CDR3 is TGTGCCAGCAGTGATTGGGCCCGGTACGAGCAGTACTTC.

The table lists this clone with a few counts. The chain uses TRBV15 and TRBJ1-4; D call uncertain. Germline CDR1 is LNHNV and CDR2 is YYDKDF (reference sequence). Trimming cost V 0 bases and J 12 bases, with 11 bases left between them. This CDR3 region has 13 residues. For the CDR3, the DNA is TGTGCCACCAGCAGAGAAATTCGAAGTGAACTGTTTTTT. It specifies CATSREIRSELFF.

The rearrangement joins TRBV18 to TRBJ2-5; possible D gene TRBD2, 6 bases. The V and J ends lost 3 bases and 6 bases respectively, with 20 bases between them. Per germline, CDR1 KGHSH and CDR2 LQKENI. This CDR3 comprises 16 residues. CDR3 sequence: CASSPGGRRAGKTQYF. DNA of the CDR3: TGTGCCAGCTCACCTGGAGGTCGGAGGGCCGGAAAGACCCAGTACTTC. Together with reference TRBV18 and TRBJ2-5, the CDR3 gives the full variable domain: NAGVMQNPRHLVRRRGQEARLRCSPMKGHSHVYWYRQLPEEGLKFMVYLQKENIIDESGMPKERFSAEFPKEGPSILRIQQVVRGDSAAYFCASSPGGRRAGKTQYFGPGTRLLVL.

V is TRBV28 and J is TRBJ2-4; possibly TRBD1 for D (5 bases). V was clipped by 7 bases and J by 14 bases, with 21 bases between them. Germline V lookup: CDR1 MDHEN, CDR2 SYDVKM. There are 13 residues in the CDR3. The CDR3 spells CASKELNWGLEYF. In DNA, the CDR3 is TGTGCCAGCAAAGAACTTAACTGGGGCCTGGAGTACTTC. The full variable domain, completed using reference TRBV28 and TRBJ2-4, is DVKVTQSSRYLVKRTGEKVFLECVQDMDHENMFWYRQDPGLGLRLIYFSYDVKMKEKGDIPEGYSVSREKKERFSLILESASTNQTSMYLCASKELNWGLEYFGAGTRLSVL.

This clone was counted between two and nine times. The J gene is TRBJ2-7, the V gene TRBV28; either TRBD1 or TRBD2 may fit D (5 bases each). The ends were cut back, 3 bases at V and 4 bases at J, with 19 bases in the middle. In germline, CDR1 is MDHEN, CDR2 SYDVKM. CDR3 size: 16 residues. The CDR3 DNA follows: TGTGCCAGCAGTTTTCCCCCGGGACGGATGATTTACGAGCAGTACTTC. Translated, it gives CASSFPPGRMIYEQYF.

V and J are TRBV19 and TRBJ1-2; 7 bases fit TRBD1. This CDR3 region has 16 residues. Germline values: CDR1 LNHDA, CDR2 SQIVND (reference sequence). Trimming at V came to 5 bases and at J to 2 bases, leaving 11 bases not matched to a gene. The CDR3 coding sequence is TGTGCCAGTAGTCCCGTATCGACAGGGATCAACTATGGCTACACCTTC. Amino acids: CASSPVSTGINYGYTF.